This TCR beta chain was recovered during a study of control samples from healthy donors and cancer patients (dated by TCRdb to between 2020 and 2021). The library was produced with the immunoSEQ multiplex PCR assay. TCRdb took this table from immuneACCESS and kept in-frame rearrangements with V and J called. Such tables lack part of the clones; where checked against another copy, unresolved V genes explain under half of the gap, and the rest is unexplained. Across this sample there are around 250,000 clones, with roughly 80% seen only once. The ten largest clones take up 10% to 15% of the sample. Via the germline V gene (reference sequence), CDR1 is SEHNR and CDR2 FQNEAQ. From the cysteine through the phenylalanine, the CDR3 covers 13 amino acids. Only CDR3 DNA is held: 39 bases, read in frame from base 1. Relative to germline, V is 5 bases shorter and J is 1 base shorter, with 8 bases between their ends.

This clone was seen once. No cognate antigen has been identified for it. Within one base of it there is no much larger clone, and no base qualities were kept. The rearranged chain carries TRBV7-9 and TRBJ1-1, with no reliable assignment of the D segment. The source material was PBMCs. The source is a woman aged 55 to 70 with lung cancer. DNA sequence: TGTGCCAGCAGCCTACACGAGAACACTGAAGCTTTCTTT. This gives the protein CASSLHENTEAFF.